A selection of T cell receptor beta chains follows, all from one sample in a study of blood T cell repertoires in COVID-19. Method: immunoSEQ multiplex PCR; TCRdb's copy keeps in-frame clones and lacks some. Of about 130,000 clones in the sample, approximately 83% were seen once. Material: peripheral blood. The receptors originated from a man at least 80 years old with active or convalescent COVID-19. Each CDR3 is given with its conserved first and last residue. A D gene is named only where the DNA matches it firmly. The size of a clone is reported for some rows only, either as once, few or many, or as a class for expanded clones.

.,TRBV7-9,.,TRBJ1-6,CASSTQGTNSPLHF,TGTGCCAGCAGCACCCAGGGTACTAATTCACCCCTCCACTTT
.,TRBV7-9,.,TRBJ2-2,CASSYKGHYTGELFF,TGTGCCAGCAGTTATAAGGGACACTACACCGGGGAGCTGTTTTTT
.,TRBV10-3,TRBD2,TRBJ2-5,CAISGRGDQETQYF,TGTGCCATTAGCGGGAGGGGAGACCAAGAGACCCAGTACTTC
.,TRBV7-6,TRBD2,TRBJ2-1,CASSLLAGEIYNEQFF,TGTGCCAGCAGCTTACTAGCGGGGGAAATCTACAATGAGCAGTTCTTC
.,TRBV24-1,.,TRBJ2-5,CATSDPGEGGETQYF,TGTGCCACCAGTGATCCAGGGGAGGGAGGGGAGACCCAGTACTTC
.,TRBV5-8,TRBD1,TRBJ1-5,CASSLNPRGHGQPQHF,TGTGCCAGCAGCTTGAATCCGAGGGGGCATGGACAGCCCCAGCATTTT
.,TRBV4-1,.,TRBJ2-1,CASSRSEAGGREQFF,TGCGCCAGCAGCCGAAGCGAAGCGGGTGGGAGAGAGCAGTTCTTC
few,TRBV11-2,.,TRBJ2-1,CASSLNSVSEQFF,TGTGCCAGCAGCTTAAATTCGGTGTCTGAGCAGTTCTTC
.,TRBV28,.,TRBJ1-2,CASIQQGPSGYTF,TGTGCCAGCATCCAACAGGGCCCCTCTGGCTACACCTTC
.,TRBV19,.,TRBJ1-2,CASTIGQGTNYGYTF,TGTGCCAGTACCATTGGGCAGGGGACTAACTATGGCTACACCTTC
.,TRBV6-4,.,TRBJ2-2,CAGFVGGKNTGELFF,TGTGCCGGATTTGTGGGGGGTAAGAACACCGGGGAGCTGTTTTTT
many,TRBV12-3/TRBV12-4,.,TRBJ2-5,CASAQGWETQYF,TGTGCCAGCGCTCAGGGTTGGGAGACCCAGTACTTC
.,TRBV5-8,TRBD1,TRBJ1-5,CASSVQGGAAQPQHF,TGTGCCAGCAGCGTACAGGGGGGCGCTGCACAGCCCCAGCATTTT
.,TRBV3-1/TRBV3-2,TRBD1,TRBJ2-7,CASSQTRTGGIYEQYF,TGTGCCAGCAGCCAGACAAGGACAGGGGGGATCTACGAGCAGTACTTC
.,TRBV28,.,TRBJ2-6,CASSLEGTNSGANVLTF,TGTGCCAGCAGTTTGGAGGGCACAAACTCTGGGGCCAACGTCCTGACTTTC
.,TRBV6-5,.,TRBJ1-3,CASSRDSGNTIYF,TGTGCCAGCAGTCGGGACTCTGGAAACACCATATATTTT
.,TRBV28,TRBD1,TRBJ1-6,CASSVSRGLGSGSPLHF,TGTGCCAGCAGTGTGAGTAGGGGGCTTGGCTCTGGATCACCCCTCCACTTT
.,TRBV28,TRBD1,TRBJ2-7,CASKIPGTGVNEQYF,TGTGCCAGCAAAATCCCCGGGACAGGGGTAAACGAGCAGTACTTC
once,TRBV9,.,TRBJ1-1,CASSVDGRGVNTEAFF,TGTGCCAGCAGCGTAGACGGGAGGGGGGTGAACACTGAAGCTTTCTTT
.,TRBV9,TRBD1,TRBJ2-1,CASSVGTGDYNEQFF,TGTGCCAGCAGCGTAGGGACAGGGGATTACAATGAGCAGTTCTTC
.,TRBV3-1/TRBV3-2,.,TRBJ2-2,CASSLLAAGNTGELFF,TGTGCCAGCAGTCTCTTAGCGGCAGGAAACACCGGGGAGCTGTTTTTT
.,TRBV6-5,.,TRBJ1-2,CASSYSAPGQIYGYTF,TGTGCCAGCAGTTACTCGGCGCCGGGACAAATCTATGGCTACACCTTC
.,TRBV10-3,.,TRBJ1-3,CAISESGEGGNTIYF,TGTGCCATCAGTGAGTCCGGGGAAGGAGGAAACACCATATATTTT
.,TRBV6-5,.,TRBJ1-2,CASMGVGGNYGYTF,TGTGCCAGCATGGGGGTGGGAGGTAACTATGGCTACACCTTC
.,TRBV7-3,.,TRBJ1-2,CASSFGATDGYTF,TGTGCCAGCAGCTTTGGGGCGACGGATGGCTACACCTTC
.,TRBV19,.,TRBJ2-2,CASSMVPEWATGELFF,TGTGCCAGTAGTATGGTCCCTGAGTGGGCCACCGGGGAGCTGTTTTTT